This TCR beta chain originates from a study of cytomegalovirus exposure and HLA in healthy donors. Study results and caveats: Near-uniform donor sequencing depth was presumed by presence/absence analyses. Productive rates of about 87% or about 30% were seen for most TCR beta V segments in an earlier analysis. Later on, a genetic analysis was performed. It linked a missense variant in DCLRE1C with V- and J-gene trimming of TCR beta. HLA alleles showed associations with 15,000 to 20,000 TCR beta sequences in a later analysis, at a 0.05 false discovery rate.

With 60 Vbeta and 13 Jbeta primers, the PCR was carried out. This table comes from immunoSEQ multiplex PCR, and its TCRdb copy is limited to in-frame clones, with some not included. Here the sample spans over 110,000 clones, 80% to 85% being singletons. Germline assignment: CDR1 MDHEN and CDR2 SYDVKM. CDR3 length: 15 residues. V was trimmed by 10 bases and J by 0 bases, leaving 16 bases between them. Of note for this clone: Its target is not known.

The TCR sequence derives from a male donor in good health and CMV-seropositive. The sequencing sample was made of PBMCs. V is TRBV28 and J is TRBJ2-4, with D perhaps TRBD1 (6 bases). DNA for the CDR3: TGTGCCACCGGAACAGGGCGTCTAGCCAAAAACATTCAGTACTTC. It codes for CATGTGRLAKNIQYF.